This TCR beta chain was documented in a study of blood T cells in healthy people across ages. Study findings and constraints: Conclusively comparing naive with antigen-experienced cells was impossible with unsorted PBMCs. Greater diversity and more naive CD4+ cells were seen in long-lived donors than in aged donors.

The CDR3 spans 16 residues. CDR1 and CDR2 from the germline V gene are SGHRS and YFSETQ. After removal of 4 bases from V and 8 bases from J, the junction contained 15 bases not matched to a gene. Healthy Caucasians from Russia aged roughly 6 to 95 served as donors. Every donor contributed roughly 10 milliliters of peripheral blood by blood draw. The use of a sample-barcoded 5' primer and a J-beta primer mix characterized a second PCR of roughly 6 to 11 cycles. TCRdb passed the 5' RACE reads through MiXCR, listing each CDR3 protein once. Of hundreds of thousands of distinct CDR3 sequences in the sample, roughly 35% were seen once. This clonotype has a handful of counts. Its antigen is as yet unknown.

The genes are TRBV5-1 and TRBJ1-1; TRBD1 matches at 9 bases. The sample taken for sequencing was blood. The source is a young man in good health. The CDR3 DNA is TGCGCCAGCAGCCCAGCAGACAGGGGGGAGACGGGGGAAGCTTTCTTT. Protein product: CASSPADRGETGEAFF.